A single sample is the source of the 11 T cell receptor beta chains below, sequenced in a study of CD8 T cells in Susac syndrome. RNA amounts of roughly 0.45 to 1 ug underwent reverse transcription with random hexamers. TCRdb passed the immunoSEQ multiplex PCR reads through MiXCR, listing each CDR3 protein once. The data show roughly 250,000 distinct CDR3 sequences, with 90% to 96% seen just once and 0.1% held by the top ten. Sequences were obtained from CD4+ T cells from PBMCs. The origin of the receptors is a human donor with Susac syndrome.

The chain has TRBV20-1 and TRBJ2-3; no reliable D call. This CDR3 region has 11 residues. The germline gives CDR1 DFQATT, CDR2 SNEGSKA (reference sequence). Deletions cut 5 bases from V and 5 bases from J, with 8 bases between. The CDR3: CSAPHRDTQYF. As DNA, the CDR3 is TGCAGTGCTCCCCACAGAGATACGCAGTATTTT.

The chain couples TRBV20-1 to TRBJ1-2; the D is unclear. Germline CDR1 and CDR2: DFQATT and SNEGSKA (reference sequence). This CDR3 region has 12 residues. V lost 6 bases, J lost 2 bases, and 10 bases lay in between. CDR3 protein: CSAQNPNYGYTF. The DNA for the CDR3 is TGCAGTGCCCAAAATCCGAACTATGGCTACACCTTC.

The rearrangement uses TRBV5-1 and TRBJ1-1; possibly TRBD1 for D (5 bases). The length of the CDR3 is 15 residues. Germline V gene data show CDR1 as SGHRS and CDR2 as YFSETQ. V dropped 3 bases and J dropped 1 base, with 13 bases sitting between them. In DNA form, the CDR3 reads TGCGCCAGCAGCTCCGGTAACAGGAAGAACACTGAAGCTTTCTTT. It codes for CASSSGNRKNTEAFF.

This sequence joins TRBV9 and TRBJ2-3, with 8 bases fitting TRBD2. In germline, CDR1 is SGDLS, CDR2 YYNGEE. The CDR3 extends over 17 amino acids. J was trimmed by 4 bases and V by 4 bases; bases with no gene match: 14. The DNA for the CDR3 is TGTGCCAGCAGCCTCCAAAGCGGGAGAGGTGCCTCAGATACGCAGTATTTT. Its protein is CASSLQSGRGASDTQYF.

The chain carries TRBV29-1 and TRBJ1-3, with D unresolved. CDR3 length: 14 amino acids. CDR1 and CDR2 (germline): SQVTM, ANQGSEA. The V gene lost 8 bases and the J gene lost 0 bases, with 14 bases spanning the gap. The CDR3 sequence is CSHLIGDSGNTIYF. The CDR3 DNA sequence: TGCAGCCACTTAATAGGCGACTCTGGAAACACCATATATTTT.

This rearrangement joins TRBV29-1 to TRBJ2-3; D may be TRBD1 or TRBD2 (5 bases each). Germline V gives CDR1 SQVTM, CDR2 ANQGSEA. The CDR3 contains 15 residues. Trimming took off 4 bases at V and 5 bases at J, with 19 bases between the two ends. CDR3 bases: TGCAGCGTTGTGTGGGGGAGCGCCGTCCGAGATACGCAGTATTTT. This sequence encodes CSVVWGSAVRDTQYF.

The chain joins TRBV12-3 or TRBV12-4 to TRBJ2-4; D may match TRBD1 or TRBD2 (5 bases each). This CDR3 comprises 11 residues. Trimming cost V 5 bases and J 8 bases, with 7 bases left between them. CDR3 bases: TGTGCCAGCAGTAGGGGAGACATTCAGTACTTC. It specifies CASSRGDIQYF.

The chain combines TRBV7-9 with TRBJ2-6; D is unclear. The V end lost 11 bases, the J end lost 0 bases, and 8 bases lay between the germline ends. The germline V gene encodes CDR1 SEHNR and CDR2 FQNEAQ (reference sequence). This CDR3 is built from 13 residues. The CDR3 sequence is CAGSSSGANVLTF. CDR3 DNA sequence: TGTGCCGGGTCAAGCTCTGGGGCCAACGTCCTGACTTTC.

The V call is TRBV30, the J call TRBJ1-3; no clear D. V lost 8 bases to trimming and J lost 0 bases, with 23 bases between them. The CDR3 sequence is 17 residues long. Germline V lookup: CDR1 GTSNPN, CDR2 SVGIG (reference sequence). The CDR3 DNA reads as TGTGCCCTGGAAAGGAATTTCGGGAGACTCTCTGGAAACACCATATATTTT. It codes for CALERNFGRLSGNTIYF.

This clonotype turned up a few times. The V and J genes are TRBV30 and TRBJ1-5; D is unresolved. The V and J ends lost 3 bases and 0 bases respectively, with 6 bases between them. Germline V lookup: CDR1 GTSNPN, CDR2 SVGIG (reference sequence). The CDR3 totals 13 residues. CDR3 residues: CAWSPYSNQPQHF. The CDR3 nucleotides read TGTGCCTGGAGCCCCTATAGCAATCAGCCCCAGCATTTT.

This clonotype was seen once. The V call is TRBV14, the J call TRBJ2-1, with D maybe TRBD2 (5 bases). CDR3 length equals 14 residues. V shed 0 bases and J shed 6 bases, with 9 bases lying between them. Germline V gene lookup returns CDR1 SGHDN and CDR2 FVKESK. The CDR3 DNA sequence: TGTGCCAGCAGCCAAGAGATGCTAGCCAATGAGCAGTTCTTC. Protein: CASSQEMLANEQFF.